This TCR beta chain was retrieved from a study of blood T cells in healthy people across ages. The germline V gene encodes CDR1 SGHTA and CDR2 FQGNSA. The V end lost 5 bases, the J end lost 1 base, and 15 bases lay between the germline ends. There are 15 residues in the CDR3. Total RNA was extracted at no less than 5 micrograms per sample. A sample-barcoded 5' primer and a J-beta primer mix were used in a second PCR of roughly 7 to 11 cycles. One entry per CDR3 protein, called by TCRdb with MiXCR from the 5' RACE reads. The table lists 500,000 to 600,000 distinct CDR3 sequences, approximately 25% of them singletons, with approximately 18% in the top ten.

The chain employs TRBV7-2 and TRBJ2-7; D is perhaps TRBD2 (6 bases). Sequenced: blood. The receptor was derived from a woman in her 70s in good health. CDR3 amino acids: CASSARDGASYEQYF. The DNA for the CDR3 is TGTGCCAGCAGCGCGCGGGACGGGGCTTCCTACGAGCAGTACTTC.